Below are 4 T cell receptor beta chains sequenced from a single sample in a study of PD-1 blockade in classical Hodgkin lymphoma. Time point in this sample: cycle 4 day 1 (C4D1), after more than five weeks of nivolumab. Every patient had relapsed following autologous stem cell transplantation, and cohorts differed in brentuximab vedotin exposure. Sequenced by immunoSEQ multiplex PCR; TCRdb stores in-frame clones only, minus some. The table shows about 110,000 clones, with 89% occurring only once. The sequencing here drew on peripheral blood mononuclear cells (PBMCs), taken before the fourth cycle of nivolumab. These receptors were collected from a human donor with classical Hodgkin lymphoma.

V gene TRBV14 combines with J gene TRBJ1-1; no reliable D call. Trimming removed 0 bases from V and 5 bases from J, with 7 bases in between. Germline V gene sequence: CDR1 SGHDN, CDR2 FVKESK. The CDR3 spans 13 residues. The CDR3 loop reads CASSQDRKTEAFF. For the CDR3, the DNA is TGTGCCAGCAGCCAAGATCGGAAAACTGAAGCTTTCTTT.

The rearrangement joins TRBV9 to TRBJ1-4, with D tentatively TRBD1 (5 bases). Trimming removed 0 bases at V and 8 bases at J, with 20 bases between. The CDR3 loop spans 17 amino acids. The V gene's germline CDR1 is SGDLS and CDR2 YYNGEE. The CDR3 protein is CASSVGIGAIKAEKLFF. CDR3 nucleotide sequence: TGTGCCAGCAGCGTAGGAATCGGGGCAATCAAGGCGGAAAAACTGTTTTTT.

This clone has just one count. The CDR3 bases are TGTGCCAGCAGCTTATGGGTAGGGCAAGAGACCCAGTACTTC. Its protein product is CASSLWVGQETQYF. The chain uses TRBV7-2 and TRBJ2-5; D not resolved. Trimming shortened V by 2 bases and J by 2 bases, and 9 bases separated the two germline ends. Germline-derived CDR1 and CDR2 are SGHTA and FQGNSA. This CDR3 is 14 amino acids long.

The chain employs TRBV5-6 and TRBJ2-3; the match to TRBD1 covers 8 bases. This CDR3 spans 15 amino acids. The V and J ends lost 4 bases and 3 bases, in that order; junction bases with no gene match: 7. Germline V gene data show CDR1 as SGHDT and CDR2 as YYEEEE. The CDR3 DNA follows: TGTGCCAGCAGCCTCACAGGGGGGAGGACAGATACGCAGTATTTT. Residues: CASSLTGGRTDTQYF.